The clone carrying this T cell receptor (beta chain) was seen at least ten times. The sample comes from a study of Graves' ophthalmopathy and Graves' hyperthyroidism. RNA transcripts provided the template for amplifying TCR beta CDR3 regions. Following a first-round RT-PCR that used HTBI primers, a second-round multiplex PCR was carried out. One entry per CDR3 protein, called by TCRdb with MiXCR from the multiplex PCR reads. The sample holds 200,000 to 250,000 distinct CDR3 sequences, 20% to 25% seen once. This CDR3 is 14 amino acids long. Deletions cut 0 bases from V and 5 bases from J, with 14 bases between. Germline CDR1 GTSNPN, CDR2 SVGIG (reference sequence).

The V call is TRBV30, the J call TRBJ2-7; D is perhaps TRBD1 or TRBD2 (5 bases each). Sequenced input: peripheral blood. This clonotype was sampled from a woman between 50 and 59 years old with Graves' ophthalmopathy. In nucleotides, the CDR3 is TGTGCCTGGAGTGTACGAGGGGCGACCCACGAGCAGTACTTC. Translated: CAWSVRGATHEQYF.